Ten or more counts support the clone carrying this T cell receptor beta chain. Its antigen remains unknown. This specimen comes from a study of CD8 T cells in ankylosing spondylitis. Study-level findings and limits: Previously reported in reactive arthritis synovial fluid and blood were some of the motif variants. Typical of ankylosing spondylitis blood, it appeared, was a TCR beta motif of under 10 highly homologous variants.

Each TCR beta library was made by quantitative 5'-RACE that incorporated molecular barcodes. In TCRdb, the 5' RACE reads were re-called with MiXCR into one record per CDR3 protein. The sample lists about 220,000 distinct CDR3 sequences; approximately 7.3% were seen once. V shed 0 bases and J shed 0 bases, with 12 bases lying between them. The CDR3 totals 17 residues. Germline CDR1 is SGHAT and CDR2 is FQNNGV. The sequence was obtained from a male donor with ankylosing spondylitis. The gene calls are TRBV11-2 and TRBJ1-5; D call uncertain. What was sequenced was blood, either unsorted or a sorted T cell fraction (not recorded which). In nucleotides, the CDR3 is TGTGCCAGCAGCTTAGATCGTCGACCCCCTAGCAATCAGCCCCAGCATTTT. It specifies CASSLDRRPPSNQPQHF.